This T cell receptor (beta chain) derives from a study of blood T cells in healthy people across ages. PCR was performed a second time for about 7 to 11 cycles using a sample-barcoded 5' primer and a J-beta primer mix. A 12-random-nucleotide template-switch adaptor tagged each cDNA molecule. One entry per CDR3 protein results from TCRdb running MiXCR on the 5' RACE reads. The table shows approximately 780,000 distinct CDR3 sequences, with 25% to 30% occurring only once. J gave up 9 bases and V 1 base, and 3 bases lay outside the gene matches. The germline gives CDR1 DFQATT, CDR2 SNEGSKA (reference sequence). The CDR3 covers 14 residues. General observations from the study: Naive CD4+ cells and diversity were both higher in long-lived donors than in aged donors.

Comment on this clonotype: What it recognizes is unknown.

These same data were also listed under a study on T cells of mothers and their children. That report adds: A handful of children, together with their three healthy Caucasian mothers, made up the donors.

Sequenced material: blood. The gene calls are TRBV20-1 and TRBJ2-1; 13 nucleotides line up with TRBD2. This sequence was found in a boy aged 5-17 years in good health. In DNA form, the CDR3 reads TGCAGTGCTAGAGCTCGGACTAGCGGGAGTGAGCAGTTCTTC. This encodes CSARARTSGSEQFF.